Shown below are 5 T cell receptor beta chains from a single sample sequenced in a study of T cells in Graves' hyperthyroidism and ophthalmopathy. Researchers amplified the TCR beta CDR3 regions from RNA transcripts. HTBI primers were employed in a first-round RT-PCR of the TCR CDR3. TCRdb independently ran MiXCR on the multiplex PCR reads; one entry per CDR3 protein. Of about 400,000 distinct CDR3 sequences listed, roughly 25% were seen once; the top ten hold less than 75%. The specimen was blood. The receptor source for this set is a middle-aged man with Graves' hyperthyroidism.

V gene TRBV11-1 combines with J gene TRBJ2-3; D is possibly TRBD2 (6 bases). Trimming pared 0 bases from V and 2 bases from J, leaving 12 bases between. CDR3 size: 16 residues. In germline, CDR1 is SGHAT, CDR2 FQDESV (reference sequence). The CDR3 loop is CASSLARRGDTDTQYF. CDR3 sequence (DNA): TGTGCCAGCAGCTTAGCGCGGCGGGGAGACACAGATACGCAGTATTTT.

The chain combines TRBV6-2 or TRBV6-3 with TRBJ2-7; no firm D call. The CDR3 length is 13 residues. Between the trimmed V and J ends, which lost 5 bases and 6 bases, there was a span of 14 bases. CDR1 is MNHEY, CDR2 SVGEGT, per germline. The CDR3 nucleotides read TGTGCCAGCAGTCAGAGCGTCGGGCGCGAGCAGTACTTC. Protein sequence: CASSQSVGREQYF.

The V call is TRBV29-1, the J call TRBJ2-2; 7 bases agree with TRBD2. Germline V gives CDR1 SQVTM, CDR2 ANQGSEA. There are 14 residues in the CDR3. Here the CDR3 reads CSAKREGNTGELFF. CDR3 DNA: TGCAGTGCTAAGCGGGAAGGGAACACCGGGGAGCTGTTTTTT.

This clonotype has a handful of counts. V and J are TRBV30 and TRBJ2-2; D is perhaps TRBD2 (6 bases). The CDR3 has 14 residues. V was shortened by 1 base and J by 4 bases, with 10 bases between the two germline ends. Germline V CDR1 and CDR2: GTSNPN, SVGIG (reference sequence). This chain's CDR3 is CAWSEGLFTGELFF. As DNA, the CDR3 is TGTGCCTGGAGTGAGGGACTCTTCACCGGGGAGCTGTTTTTT.

This sequence joins TRBV27 and TRBJ1-5, with no clear D. The CDR3 runs 15 residues. Germline CDR1 MNHEY, CDR2 SMNVEV (reference sequence). V was shortened by 8 bases and J by 2 bases, with 16 bases between the two germline ends. This chain's CDR3 is CASSEVIGRNQPQHF. In DNA, the CDR3 is TGTGCCAGCTCAGAAGTGATAGGGCGCAATCAGCCCCAGCATTTT.